One T cell receptor beta chain is described in this entry. The data were taken from a study of blood T cell repertoires in COVID-19. About the research overall: T cells, B-cell-depleted T cells, or PBMCs provided the cDNA or gDNA that served as material.

Per the authors' pipeline: Reference gene primer amplification yielded estimated nucleated cell counts. The assay was immunoSEQ multiplex PCR, and TCRdb's table has in-frame clones only and misses some. The V and J calls and clone size were taken over from that table, and D and trimming were inferred from the DNA. This sample has fewer than 300,000 clones, with 91% found just once. After removal of 1 base from V and 6 bases from J, the junction contained 7 bases not matched to a gene. The CDR3 has 15 amino acids. The germline CDR1 and CDR2 sequences are SGHRS and YFSETQ. Input material: peripheral blood. The clonotype originates from a person under 30 with COVID-19, enrolled during active disease. The J gene is TRBJ2-3, the V gene TRBV5-1; 8 bases align to TRBD2. The CDR3 is CASSLYGSGEDTQYF. In nucleotides, the CDR3 is TGCGCCAGCAGCTTGTACGGTAGCGGGGAGGATACGCAGTATTTT.